Below, 11 T cell receptor beta chains from the same sample are listed, as sequenced in a study of regulatory T cells in long-lasting Graves disease. Arm-PCR of CDR3 regions and iRepertoire HTBI primers were used to build TCR beta libraries. TCRdb redid the calling of the multiplex PCR reads with MiXCR, one entry per CDR3 protein. The profile covers 450,000 or so distinct CDR3 sequences, with 22% appearing a single time and around 14% taken by the ten largest. The time point denotes: persistent/refractory GD, antithyroid drugs over 5 years with positive TRAb. The TCR library was prepared using RNA isolated from PBMCs. Here the sequenced sample was peripheral blood mononuclear cells (PBMCs), taken when the disease was refractory, from a patient treated with antithyroid drugs. Every receptor here comes from a female donor with Graves disease.

This clonotype has just a few counts. The chain carries TRBV7-9 and TRBJ1-2; D gene uncertain. Between the trimmed V and J ends, which lost 1 base and 7 bases, there was a span of 7 bases. Germline V gene lookup returns CDR1 SEHNR and CDR2 FQNEAQ (reference sequence). The CDR3 consists of 12 residues. This chain's CDR3 is CASSLVPPGYTF. CDR3 DNA sequence: TGTGCCAGCAGCTTAGTTCCCCCTGGCTACACCTTC.

The chain uses TRBV4-3 and TRBJ1-1, with D hard to call. Trimming left V 0 bases short and J 1 base short, with 9 bases between. Germline assignment: CDR1 LGHNA and CDR2 YSLEER. The CDR3 consists of 15 residues. CDR3: CASSQDRDPNTEAFF. The CDR3 DNA follows: TGCGCCAGCAGCCAAGATCGAGATCCGAACACTGAAGCTTTCTTT.

This clonotype was observed a few times. The gene calls are TRBV7-8 and TRBJ1-1; D not resolved. V lost 2 bases, J lost 3 bases, and 19 bases lay in between. Germline V gene sequence: CDR1 SGHVS, CDR2 FQNEAQ. The CDR3 length is 17 residues. The chain's CDR3 is CASSLTIKGFGDTEAFF. The CDR3 nucleotides are TGTGCCAGCAGCTTAACTATTAAAGGATTCGGGGACACTGAAGCTTTCTTT.

This chain uses TRBV5-1 with TRBJ2-1, with D possibly being TRBD2 (5 bases). This CDR3 spans 16 amino acids. Germline-derived CDR1 and CDR2 are SGHRS and YFSETQ. The V gene lost 0 bases and the J gene lost 6 bases, with 16 bases spanning the gap. The CDR3 DNA is TGCGCCAGCAGCTTGGTTCCTGGGAGAGGGAGCAATGAGCAGTTCTTC. Its translation is CASSLVPGRGSNEQFF. The whole variable domain, filled in from reference TRBV5-1 and TRBJ2-1, reads KAGVTQTPRYLIKTRGQQVTLSCSPISGHRSVSWYQQTPGQGLQFLFEYFSETQRNKGNFPGRFSGRQFSNSRSEMNVSTLELGDSALYLCASSLVPGRGSNEQFFGPGTRLTVL.

The chain couples TRBV7-2 to TRBJ1-3, with D hard to call. The CDR3 totals 15 residues. CDR1 SGHTA and CDR2 FQGNSA come from the germline V gene. Trimming pared 3 bases from V and 3 bases from J, leaving 12 bases between. This chain's CDR3 is CASSLGSFFGNTIYF. The CDR3 DNA reads as TGTGCCAGCAGCTTGGGCAGCTTCTTTGGAAACACCATATATTTT.

This clonotype was seen a handful of times. With a much larger clone just one base away, this may be a read error. The chain couples TRBV28 to TRBJ1-1; D may be TRBD1 (5 bases). The germline V gene has CDR1 MDHEN and CDR2 SYDVKM. CDR3 length: 14 amino acids. The CDR3 protein is CANSLSQGFAEAFF. The CDR3 nucleotides are TGTGCCAACAGTCTATCCCAGGGATTCGCTGAAGCTTTCTTT.

This clonotype was recorded at least ten times. This chain uses TRBV15 with TRBJ2-2; TRBD1 aligns across 8 bases. CDR1 and CDR2 from the germline V gene are LNHNV and YYDKDF (reference sequence). V was pared by 1 base and J by 6 bases, with 4 bases of the junction left unmatched. This CDR3 is 15 amino acids long. The CDR3 DNA is TGTGCCACCAGCAGAGTGTACAGGGGGTCCGGGGAGCTGTTTTTT. It is translated as CATSRVYRGSGELFF.

Only a few counts were recorded for this clonotype. The rearrangement uses TRBV30 and TRBJ1-2, with 7 bases that match TRBD1. Germline assignment: CDR1 GTSNPN and CDR2 SVGIG (reference sequence). CDR3 length equals 14 residues. V was clipped by 2 bases and J by 4 bases; unmatched bases: 7. CDR3 nucleotide sequence: TGTGCCTGGAGTAAGACAGGGTCGGTCTATGGCTACACCTTC. This translates into CAWSKTGSVYGYTF.

This clonotype was picked up one time. The CDR3 protein is CASSPITEQFF. CDR3 DNA sequence: TGTGCCAGCAGCCCGATTACTGAGCAGTTCTTC. The V call is TRBV12-3 or TRBV12-4, the J call TRBJ2-1; D is uncertain. This CDR3 comprises 11 residues. Trimming left V 6 bases short and J 9 bases short, with 9 bases between.

This clonotype came up many times. CDR3 in amino acids: CASSFPGRNGYTF. In DNA, the CDR3 is TGTGCCAGCAGTTTCCCAGGGAGGAATGGCTACACCTTC. The genes are TRBV12-3 or TRBV12-4 and TRBJ1-2, with D perhaps matching TRBD1 (5 bases). The CDR3 has 13 residues. Trimming shortened V by 3 bases and J by 6 bases, and 11 bases separated the two germline ends.

The CDR3 spells CASSLTDSADTQYF. The CDR3 DNA is TGTGCCAGCAGCTTAACGGACAGTGCAGATACGCAGTATTTT. The chain has TRBV7-3 and TRBJ2-3; tentatively, D is TRBD1 (6 bases). Germline V lookup: CDR1 SGHTA, CDR2 FQGTGA. V was shortened by 0 bases and J by 4 bases, with 8 bases between the two germline ends. CDR3 length equals 14 residues.